The subject of this entry is one T cell receptor (beta chain). Its antigen remains undetermined. Base qualities are not at hand, and no much larger clone is one base apart. This record belongs to a study of blood T cell repertoires in COVID-19 (dated by TCRdb to about 2020). As for the study more broadly: Samples from collaborators originated in the United States, Italy and Spain and spanned both the acute and convalescent phases of COVID-19. HLA class I and class II types, where available, came from metadata supplied by the sample provider rather than from assay-based typing. Nearly every sample came with metadata listing a de-identified subject ID, COVID-19 status, age in years and sex. Samples came from the ongoing ImmuneRACE study (first 160 participants) plus 1,254 subjects from 6 global collaborators. Deeply sampled blood TCRbeta repertoires from subjects exposed to, actively infected with, or recovered from COVID-19 were included in the dataset. The repertoires were made available in a free public database intended to serve as a resource for research on the immune response to SARS-CoV-2. The material from the prospective study consisted of cDNA or gDNA derived from T cells, B-cell-depleted T cells, or PBMCs. Points the paper makes about the study in general: The amount of clinical and demographic metadata varied by source and participant and was provided uncurated.

TCRbeta CDR3 regions were amplified from genomic DNA using the immunoSEQ Assay, a bias-controlled multiplex PCR. The authors processed their data as follows. The number of nucleated cells in each sample was estimated from the amplification of reference gene primers within the assay. To quantify the absolute abundance of each unique TCRbeta CDR3 rearrangement, sequence reads were collapsed and filtered. For each sample, productive Simpson clonality was calculated by taking the square root of Simpson's diversity index across productive rearrangements. The source is immuneACCESS, and TCRdb retained only in-frame sequences with V and J called. Part of the clones is not carried over; for the studies checked, unresolved V genes explain less than half of this, and the remainder is unexplained. From that table come the V and J calls and clone size; the DNA was used to work out D and trimming. This sample lists some 490,000 clones; approximately 83% were detected once. The ten largest clones capture roughly 3.1% of the sample.

Whole blood was collected in K2EDTA tubes by collaborating institutions according to the institutions' own protocols. For TCRbeta analysis, collaborators shipped samples as frozen whole blood, isolated PBMCs, or DNA extracted from either of those sample types. V is cut by 0 bases and J by 2 bases, and the space between the germline ends is 11 bases. Counted from cysteine to phenylalanine, this CDR3 has 16 amino acids. The only DNA kept is the CDR3, 48 bases in frame from the first base. CDR1 MNHEY and CDR2 SVGAGI are derived from the germline V gene. Sequencing was carried out using peripheral blood. This TCR was recovered from a human donor in a cohort sampled during active COVID-19. The chain is made from TRBV6-5 and TRBJ1-5; matching of 5 bases hints at TRBD1 as the D gene. The DNA reads TGTGCCAGCAGTTACTCAGCGGCGGGGGGCAATCAGCCCCAGCATTTT. This codes for CASSYSAAGGNQPQHF.